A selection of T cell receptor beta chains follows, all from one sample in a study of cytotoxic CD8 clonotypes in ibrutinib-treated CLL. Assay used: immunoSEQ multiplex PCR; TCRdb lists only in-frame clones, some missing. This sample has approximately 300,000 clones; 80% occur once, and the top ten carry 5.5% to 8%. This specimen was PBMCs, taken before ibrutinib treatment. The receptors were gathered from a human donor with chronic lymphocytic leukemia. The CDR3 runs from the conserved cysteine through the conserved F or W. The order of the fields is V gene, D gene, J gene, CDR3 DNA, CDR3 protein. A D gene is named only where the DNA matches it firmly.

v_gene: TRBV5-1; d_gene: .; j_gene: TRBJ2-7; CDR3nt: TGCGCCAGCAGCGTACCGGGGGTATATGTGGGAAACGAGCAGTACTTC; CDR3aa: CASSVPGVYVGNEQYF
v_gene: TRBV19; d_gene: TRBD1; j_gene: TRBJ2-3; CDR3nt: TGTGCCAGTAGTATCGGACAGGGGTTCTTGGATACGCAGTATTTT; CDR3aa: CASSIGQGFLDTQYF
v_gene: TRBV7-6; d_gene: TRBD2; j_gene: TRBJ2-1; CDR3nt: TGTGCCAGCAGCTATAGCGGGGGATCCTACAATGAGCAGTTCTTC; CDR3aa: CASSYSGGSYNEQFF
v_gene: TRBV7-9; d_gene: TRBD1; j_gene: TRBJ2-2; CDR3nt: TGTGCCAGCAGCTTAGTAGGACAGGGGAGATCGGCGAACACCGGGGAGCTGTTTTTT; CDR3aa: CASSLVGQGRSANTGELFF
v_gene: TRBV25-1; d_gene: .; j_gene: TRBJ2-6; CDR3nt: TGTGCCAGCAGTGAATGGGGTACTGGGGCCAACGTCCTGACTTTC; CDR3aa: CASSEWGTGANVLTF
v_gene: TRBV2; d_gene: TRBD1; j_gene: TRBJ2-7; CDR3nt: TGTGCCAGCAGAATAGGGGACAGGCTCTCCTACGAGCAGTACTTC; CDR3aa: CASRIGDRLSYEQYF
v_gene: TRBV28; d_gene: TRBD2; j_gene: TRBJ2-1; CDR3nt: TGTGCCAGCAGCTACCGGGACTACTCCTACAATGAGCAGTTCTTC; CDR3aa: CASSYRDYSYNEQFF
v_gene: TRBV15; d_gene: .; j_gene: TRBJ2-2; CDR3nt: TGTGCCACCAGCAGGGCAGGGAACACCGGGGAGCTGTTTTTT; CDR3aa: CATSRAGNTGELFF
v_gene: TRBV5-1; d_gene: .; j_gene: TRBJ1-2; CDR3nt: TGCGCCAGCAGCACCCAGGGAGACTATGGCTACACCTTC; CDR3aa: CASSTQGDYGYTF
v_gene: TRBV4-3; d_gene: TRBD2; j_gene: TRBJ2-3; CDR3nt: TGCGCCAGCAGCCCCCGGGGACTAGTGATTAGCACAGATACGCAGTATTTT; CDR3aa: CASSPRGLVISTDTQYF